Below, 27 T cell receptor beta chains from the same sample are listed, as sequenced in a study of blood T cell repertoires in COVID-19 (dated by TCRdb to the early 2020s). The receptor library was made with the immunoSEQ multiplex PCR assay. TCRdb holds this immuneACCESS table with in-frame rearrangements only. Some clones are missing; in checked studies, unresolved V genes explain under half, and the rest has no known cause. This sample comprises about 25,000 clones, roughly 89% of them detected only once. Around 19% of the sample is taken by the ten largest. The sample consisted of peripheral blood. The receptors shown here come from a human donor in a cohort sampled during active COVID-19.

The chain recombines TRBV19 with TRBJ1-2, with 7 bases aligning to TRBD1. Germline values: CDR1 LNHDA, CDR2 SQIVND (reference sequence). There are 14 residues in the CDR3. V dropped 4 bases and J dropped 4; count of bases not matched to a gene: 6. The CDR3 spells CASSTTGTVYGYTF. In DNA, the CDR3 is TGTGCCAGTAGTACGACAGGGACGGTCTATGGCTACACCTTC.

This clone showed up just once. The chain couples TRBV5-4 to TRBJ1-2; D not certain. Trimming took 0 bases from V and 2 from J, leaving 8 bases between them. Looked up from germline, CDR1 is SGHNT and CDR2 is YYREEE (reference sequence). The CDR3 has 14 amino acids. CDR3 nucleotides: TGTGCCAGCAGCTTGGCTTCGGGGAACTATGGCTACACCTTC. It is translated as CASSLASGNYGYTF.

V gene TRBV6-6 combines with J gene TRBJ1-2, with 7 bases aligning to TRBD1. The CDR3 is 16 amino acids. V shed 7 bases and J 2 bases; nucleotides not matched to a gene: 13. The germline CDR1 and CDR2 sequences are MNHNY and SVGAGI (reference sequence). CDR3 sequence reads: CASTLSGTVTNYGYTF. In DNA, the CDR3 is TGTGCCAGCACCTTGTCCGGGACAGTGACGAACTATGGCTACACCTTC.

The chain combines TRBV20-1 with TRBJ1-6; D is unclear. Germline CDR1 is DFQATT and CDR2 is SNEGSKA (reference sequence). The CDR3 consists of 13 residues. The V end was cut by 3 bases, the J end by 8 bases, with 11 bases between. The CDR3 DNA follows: TGCAGTGCTAGTAGGGAGAGCGATTCACCCCTCCACTTT. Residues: CSASRESDSPLHF.

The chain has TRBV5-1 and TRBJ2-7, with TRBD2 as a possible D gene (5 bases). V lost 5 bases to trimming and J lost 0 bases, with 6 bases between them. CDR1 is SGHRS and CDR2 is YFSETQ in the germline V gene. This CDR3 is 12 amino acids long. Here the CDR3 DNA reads TGCGCCAGCAGAGGGAGCTCCTACGAGCAGTACTTC. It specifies CASRGSSYEQYF.

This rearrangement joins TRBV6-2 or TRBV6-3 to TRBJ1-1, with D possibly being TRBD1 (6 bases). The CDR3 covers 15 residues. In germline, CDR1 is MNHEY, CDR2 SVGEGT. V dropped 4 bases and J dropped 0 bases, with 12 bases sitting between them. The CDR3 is CASSFLRGLNTEAFF. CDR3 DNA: TGTGCCAGCAGTTTTTTGAGGGGGTTGAACACTGAAGCTTTCTTT.

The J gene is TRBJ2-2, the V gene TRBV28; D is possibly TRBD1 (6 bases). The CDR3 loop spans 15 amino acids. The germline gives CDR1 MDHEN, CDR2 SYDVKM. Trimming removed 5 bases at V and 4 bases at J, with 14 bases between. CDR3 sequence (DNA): TGTGCCAGCAGTCCCGACAGGAGCCCCACCGGGGAGCTGTTTTTT. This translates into CASSPDRSPTGELFF.

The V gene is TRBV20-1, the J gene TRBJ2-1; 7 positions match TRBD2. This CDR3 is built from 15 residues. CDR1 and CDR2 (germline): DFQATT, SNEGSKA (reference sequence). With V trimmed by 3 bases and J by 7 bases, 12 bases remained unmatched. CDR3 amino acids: CSASLPRGGSNEQFF. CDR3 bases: TGCAGTGCTAGTCTCCCCCGCGGGGGTTCAAATGAGCAGTTCTTC.

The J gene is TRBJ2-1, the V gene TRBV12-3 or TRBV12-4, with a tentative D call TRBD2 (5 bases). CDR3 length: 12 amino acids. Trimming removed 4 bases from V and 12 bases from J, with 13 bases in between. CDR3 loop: CASSSPRGSQFF. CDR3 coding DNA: TGTGCCAGCAGTTCCCCCCGCGGGTCGCAGTTCTTC.

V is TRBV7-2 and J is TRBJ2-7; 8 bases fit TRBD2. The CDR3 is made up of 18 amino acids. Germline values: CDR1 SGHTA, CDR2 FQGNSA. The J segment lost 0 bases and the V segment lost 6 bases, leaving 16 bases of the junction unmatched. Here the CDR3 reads CASSLRDSAGGPSYEQYF. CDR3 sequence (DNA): TGTGCCAGCAGTCTTAGGGATAGCGCGGGAGGCCCCTCCTACGAGCAGTACTTC.

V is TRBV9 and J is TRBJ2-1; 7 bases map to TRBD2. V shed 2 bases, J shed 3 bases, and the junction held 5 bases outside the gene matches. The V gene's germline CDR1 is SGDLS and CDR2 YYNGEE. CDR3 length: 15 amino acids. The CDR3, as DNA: TGTGCCAGCAGCGTGGGAGGGACCGACTACAATGAGCAGTTCTTC. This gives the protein CASSVGGTDYNEQFF.

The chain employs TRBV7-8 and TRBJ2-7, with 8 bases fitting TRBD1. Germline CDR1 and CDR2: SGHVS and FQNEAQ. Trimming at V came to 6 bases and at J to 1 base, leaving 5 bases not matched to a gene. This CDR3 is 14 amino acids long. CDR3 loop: CASRRGTGSYEQYF. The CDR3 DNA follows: TGTGCCAGCAGACGGGGGACAGGATCCTACGAGCAGTACTTC.

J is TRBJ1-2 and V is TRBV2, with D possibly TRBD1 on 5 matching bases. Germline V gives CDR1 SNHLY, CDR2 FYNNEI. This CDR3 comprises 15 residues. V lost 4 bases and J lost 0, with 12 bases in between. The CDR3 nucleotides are TGTGCCAGCAGTGGGGGCCCCGCAACTAACTATGGCTACACCTTC. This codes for CASSGGPATNYGYTF. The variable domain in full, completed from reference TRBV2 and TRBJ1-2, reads EPEVTQTPSHQVTQMGQEVILRCVPISNHLYFYWYRQILGQKVEFLVSFYNNEISEKSEIFDDQFSVERPDGSNFTLKIRSTKLEDSAMYFCASSGGPATNYGYTFGSGTRLTVV.

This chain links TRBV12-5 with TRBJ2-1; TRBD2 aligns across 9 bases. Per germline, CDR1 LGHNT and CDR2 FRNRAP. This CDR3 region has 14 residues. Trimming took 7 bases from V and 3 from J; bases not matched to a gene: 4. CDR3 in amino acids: CASALAGFYNEQFF. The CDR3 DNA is TGTGCTAGTGCCCTAGCGGGGTTCTACAATGAGCAGTTCTTC.

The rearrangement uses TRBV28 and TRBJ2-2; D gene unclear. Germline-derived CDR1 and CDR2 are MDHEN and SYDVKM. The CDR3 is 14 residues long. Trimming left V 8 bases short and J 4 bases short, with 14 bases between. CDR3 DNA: TGTGCCAGCCACCTAAGTGGCGGCACCGGGGAGCTGTTTTTT. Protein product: CASHLSGGTGELFF.

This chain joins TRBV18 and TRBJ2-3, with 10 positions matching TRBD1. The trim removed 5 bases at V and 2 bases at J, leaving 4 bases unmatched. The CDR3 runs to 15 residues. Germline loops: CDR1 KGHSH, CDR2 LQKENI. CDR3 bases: TGTGCCAGCTCAGCCGGGACAGGGGTCACAGATACGCAGTATTTT. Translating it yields CASSAGTGVTDTQYF.

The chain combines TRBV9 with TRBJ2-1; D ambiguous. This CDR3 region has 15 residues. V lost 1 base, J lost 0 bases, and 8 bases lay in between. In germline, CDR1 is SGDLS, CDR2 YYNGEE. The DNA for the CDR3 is TGTGCCAGCAGCGTAACGGGTAGCTCCTACAATGAGCAGTTCTTC. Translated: CASSVTGSSYNEQFF.

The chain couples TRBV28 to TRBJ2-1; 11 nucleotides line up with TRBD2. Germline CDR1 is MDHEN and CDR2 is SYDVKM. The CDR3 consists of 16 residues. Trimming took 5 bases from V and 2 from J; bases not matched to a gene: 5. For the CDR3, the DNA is TGTGCCAGCAGTCCTTATAGCGGGAGGGCCTACAATGAGCAGTTCTTC. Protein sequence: CASSPYSGRAYNEQFF.

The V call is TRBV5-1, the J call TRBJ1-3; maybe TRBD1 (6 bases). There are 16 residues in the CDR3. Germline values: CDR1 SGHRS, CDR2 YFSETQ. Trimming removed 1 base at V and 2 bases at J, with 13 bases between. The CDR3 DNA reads TGCGCCAGCAGCTTGAGACAAGCAGGGGCTGGAAACACCATATATTTT. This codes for CASSLRQAGAGNTIYF.

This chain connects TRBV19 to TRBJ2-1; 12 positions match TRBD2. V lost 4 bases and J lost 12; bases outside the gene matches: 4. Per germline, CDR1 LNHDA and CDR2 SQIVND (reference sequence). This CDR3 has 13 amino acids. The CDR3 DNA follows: TGTGCCAGTAGTACGACTAGCGGGGGACTGCAGTTCTTC. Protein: CASSTTSGGLQFF.

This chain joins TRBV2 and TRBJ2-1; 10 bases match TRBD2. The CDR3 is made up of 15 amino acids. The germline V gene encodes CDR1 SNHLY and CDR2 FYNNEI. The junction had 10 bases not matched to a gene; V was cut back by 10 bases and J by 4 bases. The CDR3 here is CATHTGTSAYNEQFF. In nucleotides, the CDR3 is TGTGCCACCCACACCGGGACTAGCGCTTACAATGAGCAGTTCTTC.

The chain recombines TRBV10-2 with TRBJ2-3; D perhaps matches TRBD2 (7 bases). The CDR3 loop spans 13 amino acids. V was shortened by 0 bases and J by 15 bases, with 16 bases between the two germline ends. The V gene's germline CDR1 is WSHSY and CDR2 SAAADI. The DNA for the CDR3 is TGCGCCAGCAGTGAGTCGACGGGGGGCCTTAAATATTTT. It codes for CASSESTGGLKYF.

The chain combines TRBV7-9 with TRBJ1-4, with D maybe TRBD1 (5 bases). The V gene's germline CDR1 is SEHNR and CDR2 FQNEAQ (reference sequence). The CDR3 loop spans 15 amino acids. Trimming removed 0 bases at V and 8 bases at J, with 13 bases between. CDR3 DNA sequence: TGTGCCAGCAGCTTAGCTGGGGGGGAAGGGGAAAAACTGTTTTTT. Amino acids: CASSLAGGEGEKLFF.

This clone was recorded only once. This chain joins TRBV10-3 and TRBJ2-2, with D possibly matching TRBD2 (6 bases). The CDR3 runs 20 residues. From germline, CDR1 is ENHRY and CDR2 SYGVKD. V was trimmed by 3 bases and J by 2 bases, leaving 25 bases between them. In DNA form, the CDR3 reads TGTGCCATCAGTGATGAGTCGGGCCGCGCGGGAAGGGGAAACACCGGGGAGCTGTTTTTT. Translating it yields CAISDESGRAGRGNTGELFF.

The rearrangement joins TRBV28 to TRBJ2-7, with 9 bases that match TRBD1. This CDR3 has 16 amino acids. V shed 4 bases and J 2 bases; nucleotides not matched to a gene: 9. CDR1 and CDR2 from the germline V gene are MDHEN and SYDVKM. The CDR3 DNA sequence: TGTGCCAGCAGTTCACCCGGACAGGGGTCCCCCTACGAGCAGTACTTC. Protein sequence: CASSSPGQGSPYEQYF.

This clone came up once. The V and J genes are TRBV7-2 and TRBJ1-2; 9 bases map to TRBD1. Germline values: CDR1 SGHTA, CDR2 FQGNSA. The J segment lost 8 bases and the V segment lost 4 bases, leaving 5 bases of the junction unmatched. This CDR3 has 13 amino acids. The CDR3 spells CASSSGTGLGYTF. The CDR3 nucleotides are TGTGCCAGCAGCTCCGGGACAGGGCTCGGCTACACCTTC.

The CDR3 DNA sequence: TGTGCCAGTAGTATGGAAAGAACAGCTAACTATGGCTACACCTTC. It is translated as CASSMERTANYGYTF. The chain joins TRBV19 to TRBJ1-2; D uncertain. The CDR3 covers 15 residues. Trimming stripped 3 bases from V and 0 bases from J, with 11 bases between. Germline V lookup: CDR1 LNHDA, CDR2 SQIVND (reference sequence). The whole variable domain, filled in from reference TRBV19 and TRBJ1-2, reads DGGITQSPKYLFRKEGQNVTLSCEQNLNHDAMYWYRQDPGQGLRLIYYSQIVNDFQKGDIAEGYSVSREKKESFPLTVTSAQKNPTAFYLCASSMERTANYGYTFGSGTRLTVV.